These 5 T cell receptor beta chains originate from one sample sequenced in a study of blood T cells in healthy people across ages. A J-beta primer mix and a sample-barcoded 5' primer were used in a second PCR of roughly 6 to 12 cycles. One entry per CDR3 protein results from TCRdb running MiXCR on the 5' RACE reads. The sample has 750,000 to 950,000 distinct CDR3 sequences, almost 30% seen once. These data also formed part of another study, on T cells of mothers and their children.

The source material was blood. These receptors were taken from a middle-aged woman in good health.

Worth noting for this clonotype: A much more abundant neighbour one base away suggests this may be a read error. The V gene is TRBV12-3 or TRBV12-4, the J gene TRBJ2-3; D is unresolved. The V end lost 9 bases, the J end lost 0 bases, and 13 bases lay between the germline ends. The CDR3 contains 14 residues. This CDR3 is CASEVGLSTDTQYF. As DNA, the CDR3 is TGTGCCAGTGAAGTCGGGCTTAGCACAGATACGCAGTATTTT.

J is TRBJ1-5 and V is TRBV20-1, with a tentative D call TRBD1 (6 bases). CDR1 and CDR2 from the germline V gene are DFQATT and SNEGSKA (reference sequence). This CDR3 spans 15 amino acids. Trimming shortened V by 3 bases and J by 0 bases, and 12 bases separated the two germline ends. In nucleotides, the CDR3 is TGCAGTGCTAGGGAAGGGGGTGGTAGCAATCAGCCCCAGCATTTT. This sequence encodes CSAREGGGSNQPQHF.

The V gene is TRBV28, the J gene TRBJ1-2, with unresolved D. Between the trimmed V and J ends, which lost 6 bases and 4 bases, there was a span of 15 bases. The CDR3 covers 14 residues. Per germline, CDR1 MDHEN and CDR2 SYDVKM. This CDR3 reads CASSPGFWGYGYTF. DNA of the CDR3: TGTGCCAGCAGCCCTGGGTTCTGGGGCTATGGCTACACCTTC.

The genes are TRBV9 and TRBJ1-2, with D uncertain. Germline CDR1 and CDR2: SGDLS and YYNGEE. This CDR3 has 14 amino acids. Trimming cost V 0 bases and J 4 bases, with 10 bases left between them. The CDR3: CASSVAKGTYGYTF. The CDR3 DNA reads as TGTGCCAGCAGCGTAGCTAAGGGCACCTATGGCTACACCTTC. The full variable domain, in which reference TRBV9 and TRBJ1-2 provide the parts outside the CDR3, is DSGVTQTPKHLITATGQRVTLRCSPRSGDLSVYWYQQSLDQGLQFLIQYYNGEERAKGNILERFSAQQFPDLHSELNLSSLELGDSALYFCASSVAKGTYGYTFGSGTRLTVV.

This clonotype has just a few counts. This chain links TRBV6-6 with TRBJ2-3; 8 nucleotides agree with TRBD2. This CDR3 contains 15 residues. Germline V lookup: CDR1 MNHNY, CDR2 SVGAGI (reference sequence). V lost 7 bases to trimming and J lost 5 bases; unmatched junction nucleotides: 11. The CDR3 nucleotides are TGTGCCAGCATCCACCGGGGGGGGATTGGAGATACGCAGTATTTT. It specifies CASIHRGGIGDTQYF.